The rows below give T cell receptor beta chains drawn from one sample of a study of T cell responses to AZD1222 COVID-19 vaccine. Sequencing was performed with immunoSEQ multiplex PCR; in TCRdb, only in-frame clones are kept and a portion is missing. This repertoire shows 100,000 to 150,000 clones, around 90% found once; its top ten account for 1.5%. The specimen was peripheral blood, collected on day 0 of AZD1222 vaccination. The receptors here all came from an adult in good health. The CDR3 runs from the conserved cysteine through the conserved F or W. Each record gives: CDR3 protein, J gene, V gene.

CASRSDSYNEQFF	TRBJ2-1	TRBV5-4
CASSLLGNTGELFF	TRBJ2-2	TRBV7-9
CASSTGSSYNSPLHF	TRBJ1-6	TRBV5-1
CSVVGSAGGLVYEQYF	TRBJ2-7	TRBV29-1
CASSSPGTATSHNTEAFF	TRBJ1-1	TRBV5-1
CASSIEGRDIQYF	TRBJ2-4	TRBV19
CASRILSGQGVFYGYTF	TRBJ1-2	TRBV21-1
CASSPQRTGGPTDTQYF	TRBJ2-3	TRBV18
CASSEGSYEQYF	TRBJ2-7	TRBV10-1
CASSLVVGSYSGNTIYF	TRBJ1-3	TRBV11-2
CASSETGSADEQYF	TRBJ2-7	TRBV28
CSAPRQGADTQYF	TRBJ2-3	TRBV29-1
CASSNPGQDYNSPLHF	TRBJ1-6	TRBV2
CASSQDVGSYNEQFF	TRBJ2-1	TRBV3-1/TRBV3-2
CASSGPTAEAFF	TRBJ1-1	TRBV9
CASSPDGNNSPLHF	TRBJ1-6	TRBV7-9
CASSLGSSGGRYEQYF	TRBJ2-7	TRBV7-2
CASTPLAGDRNEQFF	TRBJ2-1	TRBV28
CASSLAWGTGGELFF	TRBJ2-2	TRBV5-1
CAISRRGTEAFF	TRBJ1-1	TRBV10-3
CASSLDIRPFPYTF	TRBJ1-2	TRBV5-1
CASSDFSGELGEKLFF	TRBJ1-4	TRBV6-4
CASTNSPPGRINSPLHF	TRBJ1-6	TRBV5-4
CASSVSTGQSGNTIYF	TRBJ1-3	TRBV5-1
CSVVFGVLGEQYF	TRBJ2-7	TRBV29-1
CASSQRQGSSAEAFF	TRBJ1-1	TRBV9
CASSPGHQNTEAFF	TRBJ1-1	TRBV5-1
CASSPGTAYNSPLHF	TRBJ1-6	TRBV4-1
CAGSSYSYNSPLHF	TRBJ1-6	TRBV28